These 19 T cell receptor beta chains came from one sample sequenced in a study of blood T cell repertoires in COVID-19. TCRdb's table, derived via immunoSEQ multiplex PCR, lists solely in-frame clones and lacks some. The sample has around 270,000 clones; about 86% are singletons. Sequencing used peripheral blood. The receptors here all came from a man aged 25 to 40 with active or convalescent COVID-19.

The CDR3 DNA follows: TGTGCCAGCAGTGAAGCCAGGATGAACACTGAAGCTTTCTTT. Its protein is CASSEARMNTEAFF. The chain couples TRBV6-1 to TRBJ1-1; no firm D call. The CDR3 consists of 14 residues. Germline-derived CDR1 and CDR2 are MNHNS and SASEGT. V was pared by 0 bases and J by 0 bases, with 5 bases between.

The V gene is TRBV7-9, the J gene TRBJ1-6; TRBD1 might be the D (5 bases). Germline V gene lookup returns CDR1 SEHNR and CDR2 FQNEAQ (reference sequence). The CDR3 is 14 residues long. Between the trimmed V and J ends, which lost 4 bases and 5 bases, there was a span of 9 bases. CDR3 sequence: CASSSDKNNSPLHF. CDR3 DNA sequence: TGTGCCAGCAGCTCGGACAAGAATAATTCACCCCTCCACTTT.

CDR3 DNA sequence: TGTGCCAGCAGTTTATTGACAGGCAAGCAGTACTTC. Protein: CASSLLTGKQYF. This chain connects TRBV28 to TRBJ2-7; D might be TRBD1 (6 bases). CDR3 size: 12 residues. From germline, CDR1 is MDHEN and CDR2 SYDVKM. Trimming left V 1 base short and J 8 bases short, with 9 bases between.

V gene TRBV3-1 (or the pseudogene TRBV3-2) combines with J gene TRBJ2-5; 9 bases align to TRBD2. The germline V gene has CDR1 LGHDT and CDR2 YNNKEL (reference sequence). Losses at the gene ends were 0 bases for V and 1 base for J; bases not matched to a gene: 12. CDR3 length equals 19 residues. The chain's CDR3 is CASSQDSPFLRGGQETQYF. The CDR3 nucleotides are TGTGCCAGCAGCCAAGACTCCCCCTTTTTGCGGGGGGGCCAAGAGACCCAGTACTTC.

This clone was recorded once. The chain combines TRBV5-8 with TRBJ2-5, with TRBD2 matching 7 bases. The junction had 9 bases not matched to a gene; V was cut back by 4 bases and J by 3 bases. The CDR3 totals 15 residues. Germline V gene data show CDR1 as SGHTS and CDR2 as YDEGEE. The CDR3: CASSPGTILEETQYF. CDR3 nucleotide sequence: TGTGCCAGCAGCCCCGGGACTATACTTGAAGAGACCCAGTACTTC.

V usage is TRBV27 and J usage is TRBJ2-3; D is ambiguous. The V gene's germline CDR1 is MNHEY and CDR2 SMNVEV (reference sequence). Trimming removed 4 bases at V and 2 bases at J, with 13 bases between. The CDR3 is made up of 15 amino acids. In DNA form, the CDR3 reads TGTGCCAGCAGTTCCGAACAACCTTTCACAGATACGCAGTATTTT. As protein: CASSSEQPFTDTQYF.

The chain links TRBV7-6 to TRBJ2-6; possibly TRBD1 for D (6 bases). The V gene's germline CDR1 is SGHVS and CDR2 FNYEAQ. V was trimmed by 2 bases and J by 0 bases, leaving 11 bases between them. The CDR3 has 17 residues. For the CDR3, the DNA is TGTGCCAGCAGCTTAAAGGGGGATAGCTCTGGGGCCAACGTCCTGACTTTC. It encodes CASSLKGDSSGANVLTF.

Written as DNA, the CDR3 is TGTGCCAGCAGCCCCTACTCGAGCTCCTATAATTCACCCCTCCACTTT. The encoded protein is CASSPYSSSYNSPLHF. V and J are TRBV9 and TRBJ1-6; D ambiguous. This CDR3 contains 16 residues. Germline V gives CDR1 SGDLS, CDR2 YYNGEE. V was pared by 4 bases and J by 0 bases, with 11 bases between.

The rearrangement uses TRBV19 and TRBJ2-2; 9 positions match TRBD2. Germline V gene sequence: CDR1 LNHDA, CDR2 SQIVND (reference sequence). Trimming took 4 bases from V and 6 from J; bases not matched to a gene: 12. The CDR3 covers 17 residues. The CDR3 sequence is CASSTAQGGGASGELFF. CDR3 nucleotide sequence: TGTGCCAGTAGTACCGCCCAGGGCGGGGGGGCCTCCGGGGAGCTGTTTTTT.

The chain joins TRBV5-4 to TRBJ1-5, with TRBD1 matching over 7 bases. This CDR3 is 18 amino acids long. The J segment lost 2 bases and the V segment lost 2 bases, leaving 13 bases of the junction unmatched. CDR1 is SGHNT and CDR2 is YYREEE in the germline V gene (reference sequence). CDR3 amino acids: CASSFLLGQAVGNQPQHF. Written as DNA, the CDR3 is TGTGCCAGCAGCTTCCTGCTCGGACAGGCCGTAGGCAATCAGCCCCAGCATTTT.

The rearrangement uses TRBV25-1 and TRBJ1-2; no definite D call. Trimming cost V 1 base and J 1 base, with 16 bases left between them. The CDR3 has 17 amino acids. Germline CDR1 and CDR2: MGHDK and SYGVNS. The CDR3 bases are TGTGCCAGCAGTGAATCCCTGGGAGCTGGGAGTAACTATGGCTACACCTTC. It codes for CASSESLGAGSNYGYTF.

The genes are TRBV12-3 or TRBV12-4 and TRBJ1-2, with TRBD1 as a possible D gene (6 bases). CDR3 length: 13 amino acids. V was shortened by 4 bases and J by 4 bases, with 10 bases between the two germline ends. The CDR3 DNA follows: TGTGCCAGCAGTTGGACAGATCCCTATGGCTACACCTTC. Translating gives CASSWTDPYGYTF.

The V gene is TRBV7-6, the J gene TRBJ1-4, with TRBD1 as a possible D gene (6 bases). In germline, CDR1 is SGHVS, CDR2 FNYEAQ. The CDR3 spans 14 residues. V dropped 5 bases and J dropped 4 bases, with 11 bases sitting between them. The DNA for the CDR3 is TGTGCCAGCAGCCCGACAGGCGGTAATGAAAAACTGTTTTTT. Translated: CASSPTGGNEKLFF. Full variable domain (rest looked up from reference TRBV7-6 and TRBJ1-4): GAGVSQSPRYKVTKRGQDVALRCDPISGHVSLYWYRQALGQGPEFLTYFNYEAQQDKSGLPNDRFSAERPEGSISTLTIQRTEQRDSAMYRCASSPTGGNEKLFFGSGTQLSVL.

CDR3: CASSETLSGGVSDEQFF. In DNA, the CDR3 is TGTGCCAGCAGCGAAACACTTAGCGGGGGGGTTTCCGATGAGCAGTTCTTC. V gene TRBV9 combines with J gene TRBJ2-1; 11 nucleotides line up with TRBD2. The CDR3 runs 17 residues. From germline, CDR1 is SGDLS and CDR2 YYNGEE. Trimming took 3 bases from V and 8 from J; bases not matched to a gene: 13. Based on the CDR3 plus reference TRBV9 and TRBJ2-1, the full variable domain is DSGVTQTPKHLITATGQRVTLRCSPRSGDLSVYWYQQSLDQGLQFLIQYYNGEERAKGNILERFSAQQFPDLHSELNLSSLELGDSALYFCASSETLSGGVSDEQFFGPGTRLTVL.

The CDR3 sequence is CASSLGTGRTGELFF. DNA of the CDR3: TGTGCCAGCAGCCTTGGGACAGGGAGGACCGGGGAGCTGTTTTTT. V and J are TRBV5-6 and TRBJ2-2; 9 nucleotides line up with TRBD1. The CDR3 is made up of 15 amino acids. Germline CDR1 SGHDT, CDR2 YYEEEE. Trimming at V came to 4 bases and at J to 5 bases, leaving 6 bases not matched to a gene.

Worth noting for this clone: Sequence at one end of the junction differs from germline and may be a read error. Distinct nucleotide sequences in the sample also encode this CDR3. This chain connects TRBV6-1 to TRBJ1-5, with no clear D. The CDR3 is made up of 13 amino acids. The V gene's germline CDR1 is MNHNS and CDR2 SASEGT. This CDR3 is CASSERGNQPQHF. The CDR3 DNA sequence: TGTGCCAGCAGTGAAAGAGGCAATCAGCCCCAACATTTT.

The rearrangement uses TRBV9 and TRBJ2-1; D might be TRBD1 (6 bases). The CDR3 runs 15 residues. Germline V gene data show CDR1 as SGDLS and CDR2 as YYNGEE. Trimming left V 4 bases short and J 0 bases short, with 11 bases between. CDR3 loop: CASSRIRGSYNEQFF. The DNA of the CDR3 is TGTGCCAGCAGCAGGATCAGGGGCTCCTACAATGAGCAGTTCTTC. The entire variable domain, with the rest obtained from reference TRBV9 and TRBJ2-1, is as follows: DSGVTQTPKHLITATGQRVTLRCSPRSGDLSVYWYQQSLDQGLQFLIQYYNGEERAKGNILERFSAQQFPDLHSELNLSSLELGDSALYFCASSRIRGSYNEQFFGPGTRLTVL.

This clone is a singleton in its sample. The V and J genes are TRBV27 and TRBJ1-4; 10 bases agree with TRBD1. The CDR3 runs 15 residues. V shed 6 bases, J shed 8 bases, and the junction held 9 bases outside the gene matches. Germline V gene sequence: CDR1 MNHEY, CDR2 SMNVEV (reference sequence). CDR3 sequence reads: CASRGTGTGEEKLFF. The CDR3 DNA is TGTGCCAGCAGGGGCACCGGGACAGGGGAAGAAAAACTGTTTTTT.

V gene TRBV18 combines with J gene TRBJ1-2, with 7 bases aligning to TRBD1. The V segment lost 5 bases and the J segment 3 bases; nucleotides outside the gene matches: 3. The CDR3 has 13 amino acids. Germline V gene sequence: CDR1 KGHSH, CDR2 LQKENI. The CDR3 is CASSAGQDYGYTF. The CDR3 DNA reads TGTGCCAGCTCAGCAGGACAGGACTATGGCTACACCTTC.